This is a list of T cell receptor beta chains from one sample in a study of cytomegalovirus exposure and HLA in healthy donors. Assay used: immunoSEQ multiplex PCR; TCRdb lists only in-frame clones, some missing. The sample lists 200,000 or so clones, 80% to 85% occurring once. Sequenced material: PBMCs. Source of these receptors: a boy between 10 and 17 years old in good health and CMV-seronegative. Both conserved end residues are part of each CDR3. D genes are given only for firm matches. For some rows the clone size is stated as once, few or many, or as a class when expanded; others skip it.

>TRBJ2-2|TRBD1|TRBV6-1|.
CASSEAWDRGFHGELFF
TGTGCCAGCAGTGAAGCATGGGACAGGGGATTCCACGGGGAGCTGTTTTTT
>TRBJ1-1|.|TRBV30|.
CALDPVGTGFEAFF
TGTGCCTTGGACCCGGTAGGGACTGGATTTGAAGCTTTCTTT
>TRBJ1-3|.|TRBV6-6|.
CATGGSGNTIYF
TGTGCCACCGGGGGCTCTGGAAACACCATATATTTT
>TRBJ1-3|.|TRBV28|.
CASRGSSGNTIYF
TGTGCCAGCAGGGGGAGCTCTGGAAACACCATATATTTT
>TRBJ1-5|.|TRBV30|once
CAWSVDGGAGQPQHF
TGTGCCTGGAGTGTGGATGGGGGGGCAGGACAGCCCCAGCATTTT
>TRBJ2-7|TRBD1|TRBV19|.
CVSSSGTGTYEQYF
TGTGTCAGTAGTTCCGGGACAGGTACCTACGAGCAGTACTTC
>TRBJ2-7|.|TRBV27|once
CASSLSGPRGREQYF
TGTGCCAGCAGTCTCTCGGGGCCTCGAGGGAGGGAGCAGTACTTC
>TRBJ1-4|.|TRBV19|.
CASTHAWGATNEKLFF
TGTGCCAGTACTCACGCCTGGGGCGCAACTAATGAAAAACTGTTTTTT
>TRBJ2-3|.|TRBV7-2|once
CASSSQRPSTDTQYF
TGTGCCAGCAGCTCTCAGCGGCCTAGCACAGATACGCAGTATTTT
>TRBJ2-2|.|TRBV29-1|.
CNCGMISANTGELFF
TGCAACTGCGGGATGATATCCGCGAACACCGGGGAGCTGTTTTTT
>TRBJ2-7|TRBD2|TRBV10-3|.
CAISEVRLAGGEQYF
TGTGCCATCAGTGAAGTCAGACTAGCGGGAGGCGAGCAGTACTTC
>TRBJ2-5|TRBD2|TRBV4-3|.
CASSQEPPTVRGGGETQYF
TGCGCCAGCAGCCAAGAACCTCCTACAGTCCGGGGGGGCGGGGAGACCCAGTACTTC
>TRBJ2-3|.|TRBV10-2|.
CASSVTGRTDTQYF
TGCGCCAGCAGTGTAACAGGGCGCACAGATACGCAGTATTTT
>TRBJ1-2|.|TRBV19|.
CASSIIAGGLTNYGYTF
TGTGCCAGTAGTATCATCGCTGGAGGTCTTACTAACTATGGCTACACCTTC
>TRBJ2-1|TRBD2|TRBV2|.
CARTLAAYNEQFF
TGTGCCAGGACCCTAGCGGCATACAATGAGCAGTTCTTC
>TRBJ2-1|TRBD2|TRBV9|.
CASSLSLAGGNEQFF
TGTGCCAGCAGCCTCTCCCTAGCGGGAGGTAATGAGCAGTTCTTC
>TRBJ2-7|TRBD1|TRBV2|.
CASSEWTGYYEQYF
TGTGCCAGCAGTGAATGGACAGGGTACTACGAGCAGTACTTC
>TRBJ1-6|TRBD1|TRBV15|.
CATSRAGTGYSPLHF
TGTGCCACCAGCAGAGCCGGGACAGGCTATTCACCCCTCCACTTT
>TRBJ2-3|TRBD2|TRBV2|.
CATEGAGAFGTDTQYF
TGTGCCACGGAAGGAGCGGGGGCGTTCGGCACAGATACGCAGTATTTT
>TRBJ1-6|TRBD1|TRBV27|.
CASRGTGYNSPLHF
TGTGCCAGCAGAGGGACAGGTTATAATTCACCCCTCCACTTT
>TRBJ2-7|.|TRBV21-1|.
CASSLGIPSYEQYF
TGTGCCAGCAGCCTCGGTATTCCATCCTACGAGCAGTACTTC
>TRBJ1-2|TRBD1|TRBV10-3|.
CAISRDRSYGYTF
TGTGCCATCAGCCGGGACAGGAGCTATGGCTACACCTTC
>TRBJ2-7|.|TRBV7-6|.
CASSRPPYEQYF
TGTGCCAGCAGCCGTCCCCCCTACGAGCAGTACTTC
>TRBJ2-3|TRBD2|TRBV7-6|.
CASSPRGAGGDTQYF
TGTGCCAGCAGCCCCAGGGGTGCGGGAGGAGATACGCAGTATTTT
>TRBJ1-1|.|TRBV2|.
CASSEIGQPKAFF
TGTGCCAGCAGTGAAATAGGACAGCCAAAAGCTTTCTTT
>TRBJ2-7|TRBD1|TRBV2|.
CASLGQGRSYEQYF
TGTGCCAGCCTCGGACAGGGACGCTCCTACGAGCAGTACTTC
>TRBJ1-2|.|TRBV7-3|.
CASSSGVDGYTF
TGTGCCAGCAGCTCGGGGGTAGATGGCTACACCTTC
>TRBJ2-1|.|TRBV5-1|.
CASNSRGWSGRNPNEQFF
TGCGCCAGCAACTCCAGGGGATGGTCAGGGCGCAATCCCAATGAGCAGTTCTTC
>TRBJ2-5|.|TRBV28|.
CASSFGSAGYQETQYF
TGTGCCAGCAGTTTCGGGTCGGCAGGGTACCAAGAGACCCAGTACTTC
>TRBJ1-2|.|TRBV11-2|.
CASSLGGNRVGYGYTF
TGTGCCAGCAGCTTAGGAGGGAATCGGGTTGGCTATGGCTACACCTTC
>TRBJ1-5|TRBD1|TRBV13|.
CASSLGQAPSQPQHF
TGTGCCAGCAGCCTAGGACAGGCACCATCTCAGCCCCAGCATTTT
>TRBJ1-1|.|TRBV5-8|.
CASSLGVALNTEAFF
TGTGCCAGCAGCTTGGGAGTTGCCCTGAACACTGAAGCTTTCTTT
>TRBJ2-4|TRBD2|TRBV15|.
CATSPTAGEVAKNIQYF
TGTGCCACCAGCCCCACGGCGGGGGAGGTCGCCAAAAACATTCAGTACTTC
>TRBJ2-1|TRBD2|TRBV29-1|.
CSVWSGRADFTYNEQFF
TGCAGCGTTTGGAGCGGGAGGGCGGATTTTACCTACAATGAGCAGTTCTTC
>TRBJ2-7|.|TRBV28|.
CASRIRLAPYEQYF
TGTGCCAGCAGGATTAGACTGGCCCCCTACGAGCAGTACTTC
>TRBJ2-5|.|TRBV2|.
CASSDSGSLETQYF
TGTGCCAGCAGTGATAGTGGGAGCCTAGAGACCCAGTACTTC
>TRBJ2-3|TRBD2|TRBV7-8|.
CASSLGLARLGGTDTQYF
TGTGCCAGCAGCTTGGGACTAGCTCGCCTCGGGGGCACAGATACGCAGTATTTT
>TRBJ2-7|.|TRBV30|.
CAWSPRQTEQYF
TGTGCCTGGAGTCCAAGACAGACCGAGCAGTACTTC
>TRBJ2-3|.|TRBV12-5|.
CASGFADTQYF
TGTGCTAGTGGTTTCGCAGATACGCAGTATTTT
>TRBJ2-7|TRBD2|TRBV13|.
CASSPVAGSYEQYF
TGTGCCAGCAGCCCGGTAGCGGGGTCCTACGAGCAGTACTTC
>TRBJ2-7|.|TRBV13|.
CASSLSPDEQYF
TGTGCCAGCAGCCTGAGCCCCGACGAGCAGTACTTC
>TRBJ1-1|TRBD1|TRBV2|.
CASRGTGHTEAFF
TGTGCCAGCAGAGGGACAGGGCACACTGAAGCTTTCTTT
>TRBJ1-6|TRBD1|TRBV4-1|once
CASSQATATGAYNSPLHF
TGCGCCAGCAGCCAGGCCACAGCGACAGGGGCCTATAATTCACCCCTCCACTTT
>TRBJ1-5|.|TRBV19|.
CASSPIGVSNQPQHF
TGTGCCAGTAGTCCGATAGGAGTAAGCAATCAGCCCCAGCATTTT
>TRBJ1-1|.|TRBV7-9|.
CASSRYTLMNTEAFF
TGTGCCAGCAGCCGATACACGCTCATGAACACTGAAGCTTTCTTT
>TRBJ2-2|TRBD1|TRBV5-1|few
CASSYRDRYTGELFF
TGCGCCAGCAGCTACCGGGACAGATACACCGGGGAGCTGTTTTTT
>TRBJ2-7|.|TRBV6-5|.
CASSYRVGSSYEQYF
TGTGCCAGCAGTTACCGGGTGGGTAGCTCCTACGAGCAGTACTTC